This TCR beta chain was documented in a study of blood T cell repertoires in COVID-19. Whole-study context: Samples of COVID-19 (acute and convalescent) were obtained from the United States, Italy and Spain. T cells, B-cell-depleted T cells, or PBMCs supplied cDNA or gDNA.

Generated by immunoSEQ multiplex PCR, the TCRdb table keeps only in-frame clones and is missing some. Here the sample spans about 130,000 clones, roughly 84% being singletons. The CDR3 loop spans 14 amino acids. Trimming at V came to 5 bases and at J to 0 bases, leaving 4 bases not matched to a gene. In germline, CDR1 is PRHDT, CDR2 FYEKMQ (reference sequence). The sequence derives from a woman in her 30s who had recovered from COVID-19. The sample comprised peripheral blood. The chain links TRBV13 to TRBJ2-7; the match to TRBD1 covers 7 bases. The CDR3 reads CASSGNRGSYEQYF. Here the CDR3 DNA reads TGTGCCAGCAGCGGAAACAGGGGCTCCTACGAGCAGTACTTC.